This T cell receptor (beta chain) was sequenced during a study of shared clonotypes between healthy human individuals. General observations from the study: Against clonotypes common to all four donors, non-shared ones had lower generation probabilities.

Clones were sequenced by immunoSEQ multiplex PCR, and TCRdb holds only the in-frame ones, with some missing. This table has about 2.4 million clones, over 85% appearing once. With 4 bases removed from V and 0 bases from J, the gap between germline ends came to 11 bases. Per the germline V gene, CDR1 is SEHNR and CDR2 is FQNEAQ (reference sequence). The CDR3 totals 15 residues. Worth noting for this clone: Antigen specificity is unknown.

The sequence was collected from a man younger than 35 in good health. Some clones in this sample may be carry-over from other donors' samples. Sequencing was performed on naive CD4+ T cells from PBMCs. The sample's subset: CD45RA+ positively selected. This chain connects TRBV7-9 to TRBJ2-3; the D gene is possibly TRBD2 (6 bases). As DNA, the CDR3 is TGTGCCAGCAGCTCCCTAGCGAGAAGCACAGATACGCAGTATTTT. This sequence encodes CASSSLARSTDTQYF.